This entry describes one T cell receptor beta chain. Its antigen is unknown. Per-nucleotide qualities are absent, and no much larger clonotype sits a single base away. The data stem from a study of T cell repertoires in cytomegalovirus infection (dated by TCRdb to the late 2010s). As for the study more broadly: Peptide stimulations targeted recently identified HLA-C-restricted CMV epitopes, whose presentation resists viral immunomodulation, together with well-studied HLA-B-restricted epitopes. Donor HLA type was relevant to the analysis, as public TCR beta signatures indicated carriage of CMV infection together with the matching HLA type. Findings and caveats that apply to the study as a whole: The ex vivo response was dominated by HLA-C-restricted CMV-specific TCR beta clonotypes, which also provided the single most frequent clonotype in two of eight donors. In both this cohort and an independent cohort of 350 or so donors, the cumulative frequency of public TCR beta family members distinguished carriers of CMV infection plus the relevant HLA type.

Trimming removed 0 bases from V and 4 bases from J, leaving 13 bases between the germline ends. The CDR3 numbers 15 residues from cysteine through phenylalanine. CDR3 DNA only is kept here, 45 bases in frame from base 1. CDR1 SGDLS and CDR2 YYNGEE were looked up in the germline V gene. The treatment or condition label corresponds to: in vitro stimulation with specific CMV peptide epitopes to enrich CMV-specific T cells. Instrument used: Illumina HiSeq 1500. The public reads were reanalyzed by TCRdb: fastp trimming at Q25, MiXCR alignment, in-frame beta chains only. When rows share a CDR3 protein, they turn into one entry using the most common DNA and genes. In this sample the table shows about 920,000 distinct CDR3 sequences, roughly 30% of which occur a single time. Of the sample, around 15% is held by the ten largest clones.

Specimen: cultured CD8+ T cells from PBMCs, collected from culture after CMV antigen stimulation. Here the chain combines TRBV9 and TRBJ2-5; the D gene cannot be resolved beyond TRBD1 or TRBD2, each matching 7 bases. The source of this sequence is a human donor in good health (CMV status not recorded). Some clones in this sample may be carry-over from other donors' samples. DNA sequence: TGTGCCAGCAGCGTAGAGGGAGGGGGCAGAGAGACCCAGTACTTC. Its coded protein is CASSVEGGGRETQYF.